Below, 21 T cell receptor beta chains from the same sample are listed, as sequenced in a study of blood T cell repertoires in COVID-19 (dated by TCRdb to 2019 to 2021). Libraries were prepared through the immunoSEQ multiplex PCR assay. What TCRdb holds here is the immuneACCESS table cut down to in-frame rearrangements. Part of the clones is not present; checked against another copy, under half of the missing clones reflect an unresolved V gene, and the others are unexplained. Here the sample has some 260,000 clones; 75% to 90% occur a single time. The ten largest clones capture roughly 10% of the sample. The specimen sequenced was peripheral blood. The receptors were sampled from a woman in her sixties or seventies with COVID-19, enrolled during active disease.

V and J are TRBV7-2 and TRBJ1-2, with 8 bases aligning to TRBD1. Germline V gene data show CDR1 as SGHTA and CDR2 as FQGNSA. V lost 1 base to trimming and J lost 0 bases; unmatched junction nucleotides: 1. CDR3 length: 15 residues. CDR3 loop: CASSLETGANYGYTF. The CDR3, as DNA: TGTGCCAGCAGCTTAGAGACAGGGGCTAACTATGGCTACACCTTC.

The rearrangement uses TRBV6-7 and TRBJ2-1; 10 bases are shared with TRBD2. TRBV6-7 qualifies as an ORF whose function is uncertain. With V trimmed by 3 bases and J by 0 bases, 5 bases remained unmatched. This CDR3 is 17 amino acids long. CDR3 coding DNA: TGTGCCAGCAGTTATGGGTCTAGCGGGAGCTCCTACAATGAGCAGTTCTTC. Translated: CASSYGSSGSSYNEQFF.

The rearrangement links TRBV6-5 to TRBJ1-1; TRBD1 aligns across 7 bases. Germline V gene sequence: CDR1 MNHEY, CDR2 SVGAGI. Trimming cost V 7 bases and J 1 base; bases outside gene matches: 9. The CDR3 sequence is 15 residues long. The CDR3 is CASKGAGARNTEAFF. The CDR3 DNA is TGTGCCAGCAAGGGGGCTGGGGCAAGGAACACTGAAGCTTTCTTT.

This chain links TRBV4-1 with TRBJ2-5; TRBD1 matches at 7 bases. Germline V gives CDR1 MGHRA, CDR2 YSYEKL. This CDR3 region has 13 residues. Trimming removed 3 bases from V and 5 bases from J; junction bases left unmatched: 3. The CDR3 loop reads CASSQTGLETQYF. The CDR3 DNA reads TGCGCCAGCAGCCAGACAGGGCTGGAGACCCAGTACTTC.

This chain uses TRBV28 with TRBJ1-1; a weak D match, TRBD1 (6 bases). CDR1 MDHEN and CDR2 SYDVKM come from the germline V gene. This CDR3 has 15 amino acids. The V end lost 1 base, the J end lost 0 bases, and 9 bases lay between the germline ends. CDR3: CASSLSAGVNTEAFF. CDR3 sequence (DNA): TGTGCCAGCAGTTTATCGGCAGGGGTGAACACTGAAGCTTTCTTT.

The chain joins TRBV11-2 to TRBJ2-4, with TRBD1 identical over 10 bases. V gave up 3 bases and J gave up 6 bases; unmatched junction bases: 5. Germline V gene lookup returns CDR1 SGHAT and CDR2 FQNNGV. This CDR3 is built from 15 residues. CDR3: CASSFGGQGSNIQYF. The DNA of the CDR3 is TGTGCCAGCAGCTTCGGGGGACAGGGGTCAAACATTCAGTACTTC.

The chain carries TRBV6-4 and TRBJ1-5, with 9 nucleotides matching TRBD1. The length of the CDR3 is 14 residues. CDR1 is MRHNA, CDR2 SNTAGT, per germline. The V segment lost 3 bases and the J segment 6 bases; nucleotides outside the gene matches: 3. As DNA, the CDR3 is TGTGCCAGCAGTGAGGGGACAGGGACTCAGCCCCAGCATTTT. Translating gives CASSEGTGTQPQHF.

The rearrangement uses TRBV7-3 and TRBJ2-3; 8 bases fit TRBD2. Losses at the gene ends were 4 bases for V and 4 bases for J; bases not matched to a gene: 7. The CDR3 covers 15 residues. The germline V gene encodes CDR1 SGHTA and CDR2 FQGTGA. Written as DNA, the CDR3 is TGTGCCAGCAGCTCCAGCGGGAGAAGGGCAGATACGCAGTATTTT. It yields the protein CASSSSGRRADTQYF.

This clone was found a few times. The CDR3 coding sequence is TGTGCCAGCAGTAGAGGGGGGGCCTATGGCTACACCTTC. Amino acid sequence: CASSRGGAYGYTF. The J gene is TRBJ1-2, the V gene TRBV6-2 or TRBV6-3, with D perhaps matching TRBD1 (6 bases). The CDR3 spans 13 residues. Trimming shortened V by 5 bases and J by 4 bases, and 11 bases separated the two germline ends. The V gene's germline CDR1 is MNHEY and CDR2 SVGEGT.

V is TRBV7-9 and J is TRBJ2-3; D is perhaps TRBD1 (6 bases). There are 14 residues in the CDR3. From germline, CDR1 is SEHNR and CDR2 FQNEAQ (reference sequence). V lost 1 base, J lost 3 bases, and 8 bases lay in between. The CDR3 region is CASSLGQGTDTQYF. DNA of the CDR3: TGTGCCAGCAGCTTAGGTCAGGGGACAGATACGCAGTATTTT.

This chain uses TRBV25-1 with TRBJ1-3; D gene ambiguous. Trimming pared 5 bases from V and 4 bases from J, leaving 9 bases between. Germline V lookup: CDR1 MGHDK, CDR2 SYGVNS. The CDR3 has 13 residues. CDR3 sequence (DNA): TGTGCCAGCAGTACCCCCCGGGGAAACACCATATATTTT. It yields the protein CASSTPRGNTIYF.

The rearrangement joins TRBV5-1 to TRBJ1-4; D is undetermined. Germline assignment: CDR1 SGHRS and CDR2 YFSETQ. This CDR3 comprises 15 residues. V dropped 1 base and J dropped 0 bases, with 7 bases sitting between them. The CDR3 here is CASSLLQTTNEKLFF. The CDR3 bases are TGCGCCAGCAGCTTGTTACAGACAACTAATGAAAAACTGTTTTTT. Based on the CDR3 plus reference TRBV5-1 and TRBJ1-4, the full variable domain is KAGVTQTPRYLIKTRGQQVTLSCSPISGHRSVSWYQQTPGQGLQFLFEYFSETQRNKGNFPGRFSGRQFSNSRSEMNVSTLELGDSALYLCASSLLQTTNEKLFFGSGTQLSVL.

V is TRBV15 and J is TRBJ2-5, with 9 bases lining up with TRBD1. The V segment lost 5 bases and the J segment 0 bases; nucleotides outside the gene matches: 4. The germline V gene encodes CDR1 LNHNV and CDR2 YYDKDF (reference sequence). The CDR3 runs 15 residues. The CDR3, as DNA: TGTGCCACCAGCGGAGGACAGGGGTACCAAGAGACCCAGTACTTC. Amino acids: CATSGGQGYQETQYF.

J is TRBJ2-7 and V is TRBV3-1 (or the pseudogene TRBV3-2); D unresolved. Germline values: CDR1 LGHDT, CDR2 YNNKEL (reference sequence). Trimming removed 4 bases from V and 0 bases from J, with 7 bases in between. The CDR3 covers 13 residues. The CDR3 region is CASSPASSYEQYF. In nucleotides, the CDR3 is TGTGCCAGCAGCCCTGCCAGCTCCTACGAGCAGTACTTC.

The rearrangement uses TRBV7-3 and TRBJ2-2; 7 nucleotides agree with TRBD1. Trimming removed 2 bases from V and 5 bases from J; junction bases left unmatched: 2. The V gene's germline CDR1 is SGHTA and CDR2 FQGTGA. The CDR3 spans 14 residues. The CDR3 nucleotides are TGTGCCAGCAGCTTACCAGGGGGTACCGGGGAGCTGTTTTTT. Translated: CASSLPGGTGELFF.

CDR3 loop: CASSPLERGISEQFF. CDR3 DNA sequence: TGTGCCAGCTCACCCCTTGAGAGAGGAATCTCTGAGCAGTTCTTC. This chain uses TRBV18 with TRBJ2-1; D not resolved. The CDR3 loop spans 15 amino acids. The V gene's germline CDR1 is KGHSH and CDR2 LQKENI. Trimming removed 3 bases at V and 9 bases at J, with 18 bases between.

This chain links TRBV5-4 with TRBJ2-7; TRBD2 is a possible D gene (5 bases). Trimming took 4 bases from V and 3 from J, leaving 20 bases between them. The CDR3 contains 16 residues. CDR1 and CDR2 (germline): SGHNT, YYREEE (reference sequence). The CDR3 region has the DNA TGTGCCAGCAGCGACTACCATAGCGTAAAAGTCTACGAGCAGTACTTC. As protein: CASSDYHSVKVYEQYF.

The chain recombines TRBV4-1 with TRBJ2-7; no reliable D call. The germline CDR1 and CDR2 sequences are MGHRA and YSYEKL. This CDR3 contains 14 residues. Trimming cost V 3 bases and J 0 bases, with 9 bases left between them. The CDR3 nucleotides are TGCGCCAGCAGCCATCCGGGTCTCTCCTACGAGCAGTACTTC. Its protein is CASSHPGLSYEQYF.

This chain uses TRBV14 with TRBJ2-3, with 8 bases aligning to TRBD1. The CDR3 loop spans 14 amino acids. Germline CDR1 SGHDN, CDR2 FVKESK. V trimming: 2 bases; J trimming: 5 bases; junction bases outside the gene matches: 3. CDR3: CASSQITGGDTQYF. In DNA form, the CDR3 reads TGTGCCAGCAGCCAAATAACAGGGGGAGATACGCAGTATTTT. Based on the CDR3 plus reference TRBV14 and TRBJ2-3, the full variable domain is EAGVTQFPSHSVIEKGQTVTLRCDPISGHDNLYWYRRVMGKEIKFLLHFVKESKQDESGMPNNRFLAERTGGTYSTLKVQPAELEDSGVYFCASSQITGGDTQYFGPGTRLTVL.

V and J are TRBV6-6 and TRBJ1-2; possible D gene TRBD1, 6 bases. Germline CDR1 MNHNY, CDR2 SVGAGI (reference sequence). The CDR3 contains 14 residues. The V end lost 3 bases, the J end lost 4 bases, and 12 bases lay between the germline ends. The CDR3 is CASSYFGTSYGYTF. In DNA form, the CDR3 reads TGTGCCAGCAGTTATTTTGGGACATCCTATGGCTACACCTTC.

The chain recombines TRBV15 with TRBJ2-7; 9 bases are shared with TRBD2. Losses at the gene ends were 9 bases for V and 4 bases for J; bases not matched to a gene: 7. Germline V gene data show CDR1 as LNHNV and CDR2 as YYDKDF (reference sequence). The CDR3 is 13 residues long. CDR3 region: CATRASGTYEQYF. In DNA form, the CDR3 reads TGTGCCACGCGGGCTAGCGGGACTTACGAGCAGTACTTC.